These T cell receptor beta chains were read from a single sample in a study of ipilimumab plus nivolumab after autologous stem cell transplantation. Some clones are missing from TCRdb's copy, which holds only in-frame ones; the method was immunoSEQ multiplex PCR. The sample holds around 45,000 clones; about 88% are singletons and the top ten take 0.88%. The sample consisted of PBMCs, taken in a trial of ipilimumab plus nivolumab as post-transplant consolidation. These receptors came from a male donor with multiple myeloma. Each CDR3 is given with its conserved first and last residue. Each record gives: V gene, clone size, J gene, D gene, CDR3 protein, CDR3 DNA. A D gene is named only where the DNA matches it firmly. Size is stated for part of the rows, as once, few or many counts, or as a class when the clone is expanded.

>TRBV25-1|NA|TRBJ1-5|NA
CASSVKPQNQPQHF
TGTGCCAGCAGTGTGAAGCCCCAAAATCAGCCCCAGCATTTT
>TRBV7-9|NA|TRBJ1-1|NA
CASSLNPGMNTEAFF
TGTGCCAGCAGCCTCAACCCGGGAATGAACACTGAAGCTTTCTTT
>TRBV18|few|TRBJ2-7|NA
CASSRENYEQYF
TGTGCCAGCTCACGAGAGAATTACGAGCAGTACTTC
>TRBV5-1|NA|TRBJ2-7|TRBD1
CASSLAPGQNYEQYF
TGCGCCAGCAGCTTGGCCCCGGGACAGAATTACGAGCAGTACTTC
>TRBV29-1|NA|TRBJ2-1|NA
CSVEGQGPLNRKQFF
TGCAGCGTTGAAGGTCAGGGCCCCCTCAATAGGAAGCAGTTCTTC
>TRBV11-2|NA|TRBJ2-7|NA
CASSLELASGEQYF
TGTGCCAGCAGCTTGGAGCTAGCGTCAGGCGAGCAGTACTTC
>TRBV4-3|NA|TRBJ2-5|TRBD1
CASSLRDRGFQETQYF
TGCGCCAGCAGCCTCCGGGACAGGGGGTTCCAAGAGACCCAGTACTTC
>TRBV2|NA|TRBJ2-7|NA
CASTPNPSYEQYF
TGTGCCAGCACCCCCAACCCCTCCTACGAGCAGTACTTC
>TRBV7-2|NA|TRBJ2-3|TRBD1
CASSPGQGSTDTQYF
TGTGCCAGCAGCCCAGGACAGGGGAGCACAGATACGCAGTATTTT
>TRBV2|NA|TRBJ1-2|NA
CASKDPTGLKSYGYTF
TGTGCCAGCAAGGATCCGACAGGCCTAAAGTCCTATGGCTACACCTTC
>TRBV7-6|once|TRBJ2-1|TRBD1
CASSLVGGTGGRNEQFF
TGTGCCAGCAGCTTAGTGGGTGGGACAGGGGGACGGAATGAGCAGTTCTTC
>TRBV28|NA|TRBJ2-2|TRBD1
CATAGTGKTGELFF
TGTGCCACAGCCGGGACAGGAAAAACCGGGGAGCTGTTTTTT
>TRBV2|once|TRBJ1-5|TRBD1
CASRTGTGALPGNQPQHF
TGTGCCAGCAGAACCGGGACAGGGGCCCTTCCGGGCAATCAGCCCCAGCATTTT
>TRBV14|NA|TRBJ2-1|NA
CASSHGRSSYNEQFF
TGTGCCAGCAGCCATGGGAGGAGCTCCTACAATGAGCAGTTCTTC
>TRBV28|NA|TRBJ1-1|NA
CASSLRETEAFF
TGTGCCAGCAGTTTGAGGGAGACGGAAGCTTTCTTT
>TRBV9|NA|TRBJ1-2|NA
CASSVAVFRTEEYGYTF
TGTGCCAGCAGCGTAGCGGTCTTTAGGACAGAGGAGTATGGCTACACCTTC
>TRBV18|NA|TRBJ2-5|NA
CASSPPSPQGEQYF
TGTGCCAGCTCACCACCCAGTCCCCAGGGAGAGCAGTACTTC
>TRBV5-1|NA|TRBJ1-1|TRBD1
CASSPGQGGMNTEAFF
TGCGCCAGCAGCCCGGGACAGGGGGGAATGAACACTGAAGCTTTCTTT
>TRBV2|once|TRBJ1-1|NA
CASSEGHLKEAFF
TGTGCCAGCAGTGAGGGACATCTGAAAGAAGCTTTCTTT
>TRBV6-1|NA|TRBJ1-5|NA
CAGGQDYSNQPQHF
TGTGCGGGGGGGCAGGACTATAGCAATCAGCCCCAGCATTTT
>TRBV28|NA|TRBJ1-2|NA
CATFLGGATLYGYTF
TGTGCCACCTTTCTAGGGGGGGCGACTCTCTATGGCTACACCTTC
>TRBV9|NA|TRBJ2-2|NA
CASSVRVPGELFF
TGTGCCAGCAGCGTACGTGTCCCCGGGGAGCTGTTTTTT
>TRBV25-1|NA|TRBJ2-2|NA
CASSDWGAGELFF
TGTGCCAGCAGTGACTGGGGGGCCGGGGAGCTGTTTTTT
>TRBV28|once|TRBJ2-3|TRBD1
CASSSGTVADTQYF
TGTGCCAGCAGTTCCGGGACAGTCGCAGATACGCAGTATTTT
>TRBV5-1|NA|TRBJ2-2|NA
CASSFFGGPDTGELFF
TGCGCCAGCAGCTTTTTTGGGGGGCCGGACACCGGGGAGCTGTTTTTT